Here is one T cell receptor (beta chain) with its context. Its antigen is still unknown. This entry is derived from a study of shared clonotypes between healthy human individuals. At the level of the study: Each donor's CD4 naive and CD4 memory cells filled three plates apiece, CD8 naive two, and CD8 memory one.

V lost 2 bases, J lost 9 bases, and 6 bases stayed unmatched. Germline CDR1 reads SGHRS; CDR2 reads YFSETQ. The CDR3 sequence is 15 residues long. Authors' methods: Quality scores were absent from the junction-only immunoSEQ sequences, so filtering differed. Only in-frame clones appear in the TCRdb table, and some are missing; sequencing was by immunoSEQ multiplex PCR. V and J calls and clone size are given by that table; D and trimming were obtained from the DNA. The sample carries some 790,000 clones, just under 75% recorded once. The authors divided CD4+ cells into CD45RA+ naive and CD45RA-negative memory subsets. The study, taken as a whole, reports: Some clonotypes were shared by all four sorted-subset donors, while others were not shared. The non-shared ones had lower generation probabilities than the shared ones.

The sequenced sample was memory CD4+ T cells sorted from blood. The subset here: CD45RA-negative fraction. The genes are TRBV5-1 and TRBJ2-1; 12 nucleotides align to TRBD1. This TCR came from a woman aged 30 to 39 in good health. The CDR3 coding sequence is TGCGCCAGCAGCTTAACCGGGACAGGGGGCGGTGAGCAGTTCTTC. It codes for CASSLTGTGGGEQFF.